This TCR beta chain derives from a study of shared clonotypes between healthy human individuals. With respect to this clone: Additional DNA sequences in this sample encode the identical CDR3.

The repertoire was sequenced with immunoSEQ multiplex PCR; TCRdb's copy has only in-frame clones and lacks some. The table lists some 1.1 million clones, approximately 75% of them singletons. The sample was memory CD4+ T cells from PBMCs. Subset reported: CD45RA-negative fraction. The TCR originated in a man between 18 and 35 years old in good health. Some clones in this sample may be carry-over from other donors' samples.

CDR3: CASSRSGDTEAFF. In DNA, the CDR3 is TGTGCCAGCAGCCGCTCCGGGGACACTGAAGCTTTCTTT. This chain links TRBV11-3 with TRBJ1-1; no clear D. Trimming stripped 5 bases from V and 3 bases from J, with 10 bases between. Per germline, CDR1 SGHNT and CDR2 YENEEA. This CDR3 region has 13 residues. Complete variable domain (other parts from reference TRBV11-3 and TRBJ1-1): EAGVVQSPRYKIIEKKQPVAFWCNPISGHNTLYWYLQNLGQGPELLIRYENEEAVDDSQLPKDRFSAERLKGVDSTLKIQPAELGDSAVYLCASSRSGDTEAFFGQGTRLTVV.